This passage covers 21 T cell receptor beta chains from one sample sequenced in a study of cytotoxic CD8 clonotypes in ibrutinib-treated CLL. Libraries were prepared by immunoSEQ multiplex PCR; TCRdb keeps only in-frame clonotypes and omits some of them. Of 200,000 to 250,000 clones in the sample, 60% to 80% are singletons; the top ten hold roughly 11%. Sequencing was performed on PBMCs, taken after 12 months of ibrutinib treatment. Receptor source: a human donor with chronic lymphocytic leukemia.

The chain uses TRBV6-6 and TRBJ2-7; 10 nucleotides agree with TRBD1. CDR3 length: 15 amino acids. CDR1 is MNHNY, CDR2 SVGAGI, per germline (reference sequence). Trimming cost V 5 bases and J 2 bases; bases outside gene matches: 6. The CDR3 reads CASSGLGQGPYEQYF. CDR3 bases: TGTGCCAGCAGTGGGTTGGGACAGGGGCCCTACGAGCAGTACTTC.

This rearrangement joins TRBV6-5 to TRBJ1-2; possibly TRBD1 for D (5 bases). The CDR3 is made up of 14 amino acids. Trimming shortened V by 0 bases and J by 6 bases, and 11 bases separated the two germline ends. Germline CDR1 is MNHEY and CDR2 is SVGAGI. CDR3 residues: CASSYSRWGDGYTF. CDR3 DNA: TGTGCCAGCAGTTACTCTCGCTGGGGGGATGGCTACACCTTC.

The chain uses TRBV6-5 and TRBJ1-6, with D unresolved. Germline CDR1 and CDR2: MNHEY and SVGAGI. The V end was cut by 5 bases, the J end by 8 bases, with 7 bases between. This CDR3 has 12 amino acids. The CDR3 reads CASSAQDSPLHF. The CDR3, as DNA: TGTGCCAGCAGTGCGCAGGATTCACCCCTCCACTTT.

This chain links TRBV19 with TRBJ2-7; tentatively, D is TRBD2 (5 bases). The CDR3 contains 15 residues. CDR1 LNHDA and CDR2 SQIVND come from the germline V gene (reference sequence). V lost 4 bases and J lost 1, with 14 bases in between. The CDR3 nucleotides are TGTGCCAGTAGTAACGGGGAACATGGGTCCTACGAGCAGTACTTC. Its protein is CASSNGEHGSYEQYF.

There are a few counts of this clone. The gene calls are TRBV5-1 and TRBJ1-2, with a possible D match to TRBD1 (5 bases). This CDR3 is built from 17 residues. The V end lost 2 bases, the J end lost 7 bases, and 24 bases lay between the germline ends. Per the germline V gene, CDR1 is SGHRS and CDR2 is YFSETQ. DNA of the CDR3: TGCGCCAGCAGCTTACCGGGACTCTCAATTGGAGGTTCTGGCTACACCTTC. Translating gives CASSLPGLSIGGSGYTF.

The genes are TRBV29-1 and TRBJ1-2; 7 bases are a match to TRBD1. The CDR3 covers 13 residues. With V trimmed by 5 bases and J by 4 bases, 7 bases remained unmatched. Germline V CDR1 and CDR2: SQVTM, ANQGSEA. In DNA, the CDR3 is TGCAGCGTTACACAGGGGTCCCTCTATGGCTACACCTTC. Its translation is CSVTQGSLYGYTF. The full variable domain, its missing parts supplied by reference TRBV29-1 and TRBJ1-2, is SAVISQKPSRDICQRGTSLTIQCQVDSQVTMMFWYRQQPGQSLTLIATANQGSEATYESGFVIDKFPISRPNLTFSTLTVSNMSPEDSSIYLCSVTQGSLYGYTFGSGTRLTVV.

The chain joins TRBV27 to TRBJ2-5, with TRBD2 identical over 8 bases. Germline loops: CDR1 MNHEY, CDR2 SMNVEV (reference sequence). The length of the CDR3 is 15 residues. The ends lost 6 bases at V and 2 bases at J; junction bases unmatched: 8. CDR3 loop: CASSPRASGQETQYF. DNA of the CDR3: TGTGCCAGCAGCCCTCGGGCTAGCGGGCAAGAGACCCAGTACTTC.

The rearrangement uses TRBV5-4 and TRBJ2-2, with TRBD1 identical over 9 bases. This CDR3 is 17 amino acids long. Germline CDR1 and CDR2: SGHNT and YYREEE (reference sequence). Trimming took 1 base from V and 3 from J; bases not matched to a gene: 7. This chain's CDR3 is CASSLPTGQGHTGELFF. CDR3 nucleotide sequence: TGTGCCAGCAGCTTGCCCACGGGACAGGGCCACACCGGGGAGCTGTTTTTT.

The chain carries TRBV15 and TRBJ2-2; D possibly corresponds to TRBD2 (6 bases). This CDR3 has 19 amino acids. Germline loops: CDR1 LNHNV, CDR2 YYDKDF (reference sequence). The germline V and J ends were trimmed by 1 base and 0 bases, with 18 bases remaining between them. CDR3 sequence: CATSRVTSRINSNTGELFF. CDR3 nucleotide sequence: TGTGCCACCAGCAGAGTCACTAGCAGGATTAACTCGAACACCGGGGAGCTGTTTTTT.

V gene TRBV13 combines with J gene TRBJ2-5; 8 nucleotides match TRBD2. CDR1 is PRHDT and CDR2 is FYEKMQ in the germline V gene (reference sequence). This CDR3 is built from 15 residues. The V segment lost 5 bases and the J segment 5 bases; nucleotides outside the gene matches: 10. The CDR3, as DNA: TGTGCCAGCAGCCCACTGTCCGGCGGGGGGGAGACCCAGTACTTC. Its protein product is CASSPLSGGGETQYF.

The chain uses TRBV2 and TRBJ2-6, with 8 bases aligning to TRBD1. The CDR3 spans 19 residues. With V trimmed by 2 bases and J by 0 bases, 9 bases remained unmatched. The germline gives CDR1 SNHLY, CDR2 FYNNEI. The CDR3 nucleotides read TGTGCCAGCAGTGAAAGGGTAGGACAGGGCGTCTCTGGGGCCAACGTCCTGACTTTC. Its protein product is CASSERVGQGVSGANVLTF.

The CDR3 sequence is CASSASAGGSYNEQFF. The CDR3 DNA sequence: TGTGCCAGCAGCGCCTCGGCGGGAGGCTCCTACAATGAGCAGTTCTTC. The chain has TRBV9 and TRBJ2-1; 8 bases match TRBD2. Trimming removed 3 bases from V and 0 bases from J; junction bases left unmatched: 5. Per the germline V gene, CDR1 is SGDLS and CDR2 is YYNGEE. The CDR3 spans 16 residues.

This clone has more than one count but fewer than ten. The chain couples TRBV6-1 to TRBJ2-7; D is ambiguous. V was trimmed by 4 bases and J by 4 bases, leaving 11 bases between them. CDR3 length equals 13 residues. Per germline, CDR1 MNHNS and CDR2 SASEGT. Here the CDR3 reads CASSGNPRYEQYF. For the CDR3, the DNA is TGTGCCAGCAGTGGTAACCCGCGGTACGAGCAGTACTTC.

This clone was observed a handful of times. This rearrangement joins TRBV11-2 to TRBJ1-1; D not resolved. V lost 2 bases to trimming and J lost 1 base, with 5 bases between them. The CDR3 has 13 amino acids. Per germline, CDR1 SGHAT and CDR2 FQNNGV. The CDR3 nucleotides read TGTGCCAGCAGCTTATCCCGGAACACTGAAGCTTTCTTT. It is translated as CASSLSRNTEAFF.

This clone was observed a few times. The chain combines TRBV6-6 with TRBJ2-1; D unclear. V dropped 5 bases and J dropped 9 bases, with 11 bases sitting between them. CDR3 length equals 12 residues. The germline gives CDR1 MNHNY, CDR2 SVGAGI (reference sequence). CDR3: CASSGPGIEQFF. CDR3 DNA sequence: TGTGCCAGCAGTGGACCAGGTATTGAGCAGTTCTTC.

The J gene is TRBJ1-6, the V gene TRBV7-8, with D maybe TRBD1 (5 bases). The CDR3 contains 14 residues. CDR1 is SGHVS and CDR2 is FQNEAQ in the germline V gene. V lost 1 base, J lost 10 bases, and 11 bases lay in between. The CDR3 DNA follows: TGTGCCAGCAGCTTAGACCGGGGGAACTCACCCCTCCACTTT. Its translation: CASSLDRGNSPLHF.

The rearrangement links TRBV19 to TRBJ2-4, with a possible D match to TRBD1 (5 bases). CDR1 and CDR2 from the germline V gene are LNHDA and SQIVND (reference sequence). V was clipped by 7 bases and J by 0 bases, with 19 bases between them. The CDR3 length is 17 residues. The CDR3 region is CASTPTRTQLAKNIQYF. For the CDR3, the DNA is TGTGCCAGTACCCCGACTCGGACACAGCTAGCCAAAAACATTCAGTACTTC.

This clone was counted only a few times. The V call is TRBV7-8, the J call TRBJ2-1; D remains unclear. Per the germline V gene, CDR1 is SGHVS and CDR2 is FQNEAQ. Between the trimmed V and J ends, which lost 5 bases and 8 bases, there was a span of 13 bases. This CDR3 is built from 13 residues. The CDR3 bases are TGTGCCAGCAGCCCCCAGGTTCGGTATGAGCAGTTCTTC. Its protein is CASSPQVRYEQFF.

The chain couples TRBV15 to TRBJ1-1; D gene uncertain. Germline CDR1 LNHNV, CDR2 YYDKDF (reference sequence). The CDR3 extends over 11 amino acids. The ends were cut back, 5 bases at V and 3 bases at J, with 4 bases in the middle. CDR3 protein: CATSEYTEAFF. CDR3 nucleotides: TGTGCCACCAGCGAATACACTGAAGCTTTCTTT.

The rearrangement joins TRBV15 to TRBJ1-2; D is possibly TRBD1 (6 bases). Germline-derived CDR1 and CDR2 are LNHNV and YYDKDF (reference sequence). Trimming pared 3 bases from V and 0 bases from J, leaving 14 bases between. The CDR3 runs to 16 residues. Here the CDR3 reads CATSRNWDTANYGYTF. Here the CDR3 DNA reads TGTGCCACCAGCAGGAATTGGGACACCGCTAACTATGGCTACACCTTC.

This clone has just a few counts. The chain has TRBV28 and TRBJ2-6; unclear D gene. Trimming removed 6 bases from V and 1 base from J, with 10 bases in between. Germline lookup yields CDR1 MDHEN and CDR2 SYDVKM. There are 15 residues in the CDR3. CDR3 loop: CASSPDSSGANVLTF. DNA for the CDR3: TGTGCCAGCAGCCCCGATTCATCTGGGGCCAACGTCCTGACTTTC.